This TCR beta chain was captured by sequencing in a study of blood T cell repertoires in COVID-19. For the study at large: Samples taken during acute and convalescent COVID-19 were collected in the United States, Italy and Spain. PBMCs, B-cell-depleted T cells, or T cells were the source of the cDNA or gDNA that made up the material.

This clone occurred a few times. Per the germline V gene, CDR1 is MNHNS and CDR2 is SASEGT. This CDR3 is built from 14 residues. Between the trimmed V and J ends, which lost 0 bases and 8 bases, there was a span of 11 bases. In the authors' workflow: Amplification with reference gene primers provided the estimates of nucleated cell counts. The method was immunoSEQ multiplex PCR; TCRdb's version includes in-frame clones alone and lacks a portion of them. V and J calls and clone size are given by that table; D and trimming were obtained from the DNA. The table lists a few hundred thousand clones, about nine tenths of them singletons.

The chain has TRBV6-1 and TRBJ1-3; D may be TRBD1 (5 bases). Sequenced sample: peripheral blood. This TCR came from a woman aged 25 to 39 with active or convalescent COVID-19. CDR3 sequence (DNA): TGTGCCAGCAGTGAAGCGAGGGACTGGGACACCATATATTTT. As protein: CASSEARDWDTIYF.